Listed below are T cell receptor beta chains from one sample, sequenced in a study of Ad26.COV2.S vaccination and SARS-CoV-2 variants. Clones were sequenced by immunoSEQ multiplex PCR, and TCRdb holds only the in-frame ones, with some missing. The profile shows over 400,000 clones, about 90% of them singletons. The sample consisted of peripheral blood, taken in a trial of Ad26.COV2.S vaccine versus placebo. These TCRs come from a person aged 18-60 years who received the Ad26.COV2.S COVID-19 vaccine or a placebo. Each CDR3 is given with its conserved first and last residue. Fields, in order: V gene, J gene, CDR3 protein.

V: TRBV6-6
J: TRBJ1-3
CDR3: CASSHRQGFSGNTIYF

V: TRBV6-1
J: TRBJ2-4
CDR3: CASSESWGGGNIQYF

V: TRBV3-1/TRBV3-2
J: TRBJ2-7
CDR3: CASSQPGSYEQYF

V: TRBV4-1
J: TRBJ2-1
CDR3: CASSPGQGSSYNEQFF

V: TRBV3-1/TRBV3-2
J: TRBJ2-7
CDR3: CASSQGEYEQYF

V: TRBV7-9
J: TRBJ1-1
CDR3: CASSFFGGGLAEAFF

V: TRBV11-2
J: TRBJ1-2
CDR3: CASSPDRHYGYTF

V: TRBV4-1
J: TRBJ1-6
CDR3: CASSQVFSVNSPLHF

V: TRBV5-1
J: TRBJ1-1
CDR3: CASSPEFMTGNTEAFF

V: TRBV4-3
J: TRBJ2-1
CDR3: CASSQDLAGGNNEQFF

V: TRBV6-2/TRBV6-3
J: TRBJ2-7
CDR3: CASSSLGLGFLEQYF

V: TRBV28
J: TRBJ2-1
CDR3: CAAEQGPYNEQFF

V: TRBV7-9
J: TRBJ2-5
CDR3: CASSLGRLGQETQYF

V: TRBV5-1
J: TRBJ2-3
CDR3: CASSFKGVTDTQYF

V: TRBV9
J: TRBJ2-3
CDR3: CASSGSGAAQYF

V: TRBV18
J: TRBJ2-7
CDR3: CASSPRDRGPYEQYF

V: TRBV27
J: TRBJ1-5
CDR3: CASSLPNQPQHF

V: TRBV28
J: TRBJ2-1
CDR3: CASSLYGPDEQFF

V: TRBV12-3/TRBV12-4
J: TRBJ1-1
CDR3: CASSFSVPEAFF

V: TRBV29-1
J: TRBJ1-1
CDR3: CSVEDPQGQGTEAFF

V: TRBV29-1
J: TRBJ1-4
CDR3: CSVGDRANEKLFF

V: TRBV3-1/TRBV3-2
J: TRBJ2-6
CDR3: CASSQEGGLISGANVLTF

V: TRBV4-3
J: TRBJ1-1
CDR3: CASSHNVNRGLNTEAFF

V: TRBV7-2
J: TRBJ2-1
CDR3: CASMSASDYNEQFF

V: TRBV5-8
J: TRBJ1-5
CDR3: CASRRETGGSNQPQHF

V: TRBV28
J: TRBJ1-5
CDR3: CASSRREVGQPQHF

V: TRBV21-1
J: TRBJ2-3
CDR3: CASSTSWRNPWGLTIPTDTQYF

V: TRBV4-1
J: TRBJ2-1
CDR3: CASSPPGGRAGDGSYNEQFF

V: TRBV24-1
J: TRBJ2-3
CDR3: CATSDPTGGLTDTQYF

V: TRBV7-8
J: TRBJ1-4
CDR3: CASSLVADSRNEKLFF

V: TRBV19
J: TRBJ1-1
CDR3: CASRTGVNTEAFF

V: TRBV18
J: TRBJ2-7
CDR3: CASSPQTSGGTYEQYF

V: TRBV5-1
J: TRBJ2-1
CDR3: CASSHLSSAGNEQFF

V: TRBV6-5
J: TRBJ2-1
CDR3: CASSTRDRIANEQFF

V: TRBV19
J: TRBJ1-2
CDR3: CASRTPGQAYGYTF

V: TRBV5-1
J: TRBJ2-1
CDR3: CASSYYGTGGWNEQFF

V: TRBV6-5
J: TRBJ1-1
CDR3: CASRQGEAFF

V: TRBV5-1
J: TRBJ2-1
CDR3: CASSLSGHKGYEQFF

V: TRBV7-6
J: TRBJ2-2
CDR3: CASSFPSSGGGSSSNTGELFF

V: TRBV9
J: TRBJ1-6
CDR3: CASSEGQNNSPLHF

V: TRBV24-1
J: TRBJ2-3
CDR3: CATKGSTSTDTQYF